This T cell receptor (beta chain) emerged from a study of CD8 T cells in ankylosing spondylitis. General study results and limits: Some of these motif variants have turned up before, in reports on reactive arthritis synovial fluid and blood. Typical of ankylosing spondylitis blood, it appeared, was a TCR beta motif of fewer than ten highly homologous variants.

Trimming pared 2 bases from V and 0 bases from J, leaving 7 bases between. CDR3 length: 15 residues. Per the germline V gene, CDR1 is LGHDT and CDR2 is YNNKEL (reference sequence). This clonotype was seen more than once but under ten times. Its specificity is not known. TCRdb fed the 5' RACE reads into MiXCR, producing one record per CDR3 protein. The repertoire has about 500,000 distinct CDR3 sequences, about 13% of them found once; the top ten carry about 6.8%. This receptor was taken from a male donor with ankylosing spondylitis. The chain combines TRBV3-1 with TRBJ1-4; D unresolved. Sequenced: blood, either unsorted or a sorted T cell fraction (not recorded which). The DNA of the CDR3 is TGTGCCAGCAGCCAATTCTCGACAACTAATGAAAAACTGTTTTTT. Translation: CASSQFSTTNEKLFF.